This T cell receptor (beta chain) originates from a study of blood T cell repertoires in COVID-19. This table comes from immunoSEQ multiplex PCR, and its TCRdb copy is limited to in-frame clones, with some not included. This sample yields some 220,000 clones, of which roughly four fifths are seen a single time; roughly 2.3% belongs to the top ten. The J segment lost 1 base and the V segment lost 5 bases, leaving 6 bases of the junction unmatched. CDR3 length: 15 amino acids. Germline CDR1 and CDR2: LNHDA and SQIVND (reference sequence). V usage is TRBV19 and J usage is TRBJ2-3; 7 positions agree with TRBD2. The receptor was isolated from a woman aged 55-69 years with acute or convalescent COVID-19. Sequenced material: peripheral blood. The CDR3 region has the DNA TGTGCCAGTAGTTCCGGGGGGATTGGCACAGATACGCAGTATTTT. It codes for CASSSGGIGTDTQYF.